The clone carrying this T cell receptor (beta chain) was detected only a few times. With a much larger clone just one base away, this may be a read error. The lymph nodes were axillary draining lymph nodes from breast cancer patients. There are 16 residues in the CDR3. A single record per CDR3 protein comes from TCRdb applying MiXCR to the multiplex PCR reads. The table shows approximately 210,000 distinct CDR3 sequences, with about 34% occurring only once. The entry originates in a study of breast tumors, draining lymph nodes, adjacent tissues. Sequencing was carried out using axillary lymph node tissue. The J gene is TRBJ2-1, the V gene TRBV12-3 or TRBV12-4; 9 bases map to TRBD1. The sequence came from a female donor with breast cancer. Some clones in this sample may be carry-over from other donors' samples. The CDR3 nucleotides read TGTGCCAGCAGTTTAAGAACAGGGGGCTCCTACAATAAGCAGTTCTTC. Translated, it gives CASSLRTGGSYNKQFF.